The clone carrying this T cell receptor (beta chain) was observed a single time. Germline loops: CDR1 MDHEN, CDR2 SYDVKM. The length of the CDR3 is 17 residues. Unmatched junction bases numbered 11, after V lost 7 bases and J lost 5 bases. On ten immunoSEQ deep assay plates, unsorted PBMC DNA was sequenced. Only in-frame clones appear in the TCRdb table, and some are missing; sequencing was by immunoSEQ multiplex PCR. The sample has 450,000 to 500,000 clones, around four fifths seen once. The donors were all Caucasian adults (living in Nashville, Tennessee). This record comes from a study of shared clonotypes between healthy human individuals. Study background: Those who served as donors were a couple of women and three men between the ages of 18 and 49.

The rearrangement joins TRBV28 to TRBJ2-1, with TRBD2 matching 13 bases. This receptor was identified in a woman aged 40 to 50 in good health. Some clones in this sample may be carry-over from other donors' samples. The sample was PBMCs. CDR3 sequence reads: CASTPSGLAGAHNEQFF. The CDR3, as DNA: TGTGCCAGCACACCCAGCGGACTAGCGGGAGCCCACAATGAGCAGTTCTTC.